This TCR beta chain was recorded in a study of regulatory T cells in long-lasting Graves disease. As for the study in general: Those with persistent Graves' disease had received antithyroid drugs for over 5 years with positive TSH receptor antibodies.

Time point denoted: persistent/refractory GD, antithyroid drugs over 5 years with positive TRAb. Isolated PBMC RNA provided the starting material for the TCR library. Per American Thyroid Association guidelines, Graves' disease was diagnosed. Looked up from germline, CDR1 is LGHDT and CDR2 is YNNKEL (reference sequence). The CDR3 covers 15 residues. J gave up 6 bases and V 3 bases, and 4 bases lay outside the gene matches. For TCR beta, libraries came from iRepertoire HTBI primers and Arm-PCR of CDR3 regions. Via MiXCR, TCRdb re-called the multiplex PCR reads, giving one row per CDR3 protein. The sample yields 430,000 or so distinct CDR3 sequences, 21% seen once.

This sequence joins TRBV3-1 and TRBJ2-3; 12 bases are a match to TRBD2. The sample consisted of peripheral blood mononuclear cells (PBMCs), taken when the disease was refractory, from a patient treated with antithyroid drugs. This receptor was identified in a female donor with Graves disease. The CDR3 nucleotides read TGTGCCAGCAGCCACACCGGGACTAGCGGGGATACGCAGTATTTT. It specifies CASSHTGTSGDTQYF.